What follows describes a single TCR beta chain. The antigen remains unidentified. Memory CD4+ T cells were sorted as CD4+CD45RO+CD25- cells. Overall study results and limits: The TCR gene usage of tumor memory CD4+ T cells clustered together with blood and lymph node memory CD4+ cells and with lymph node naive CD4+ cells. Tumor Tregs overlapped most with tumor, then blood, naive CD4+ cells.

Losses at the gene ends were 6 bases for V and 4 bases for J; bases not matched to a gene: 4. Germline V gives CDR1 DFQATT, CDR2 SNEGSKA (reference sequence). The CDR3 length is 12 residues. Constant-region reverse primers amplified full-length variable regions, followed by semi-nested Nested Universal Primer A PCR. Each CDR3 protein gets one entry after TCRdb re-called the 5' RACE reads with MiXCR. The table includes 35,000 to 50,000 distinct CDR3 sequences, around 28% detected once. Sequencing was performed on tumor-infiltrating memory CD4+ T cells sorted from the breast tumor. Stated subset: memory CD4+ T cells, CD4+CD45RO+CD25-. The sequence was collected from a female donor with breast cancer. The chain joins TRBV20-1 to TRBJ2-7; 9 bases align to TRBD1. The CDR3 nucleotides read TGCAGTGCCCCGGGACAGGGTTACGAGCAGTACTTC. This gives the protein CSAPGQGYEQYF.